The rows below give T cell receptor beta chains drawn from one sample of a study of cytomegalovirus exposure and HLA in healthy donors. Profiled with immunoSEQ multiplex PCR; TCRdb holds only in-frame clones, not every one. The table includes more than 35,000 clones, 85% to 95% detected once. The sample comprised PBMCs. The source of these receptors is a young man in good health and CMV-seronegative. Both conserved end residues are part of each CDR3. The D gene is left open where the match is weak. A row's size may be missing; if present it is once, few, many or a size class.

NA,TRBV27,TRBD2,TRBJ2-5,TGTGCCAGCAGTCCTCAGCCCTTCTTACTAGCGGGAGGGTCTGAGACCCAGTACTTC,CASSPQPFLLAGGSETQYF
NA,TRBV4-1,NA,TRBJ2-5,TGCGCCAGCAGCCAAGAGTACGATGGAGGGCCAGAGACCCAGTACTTC,CASSQEYDGGPETQYF
NA,TRBV5-6,NA,TRBJ2-2,TGTGCCAGCAGCTTGAGAAGGGGTTACACCGGGGAGCTGTTTTTT,CASSLRRGYTGELFF
NA,TRBV7-9,NA,TRBJ2-7,TGTGCCAGCAGTCGAACGGGGGTCCACGAGCAGTACTTC,CASSRTGVHEQYF
few,TRBV4-1,TRBD1,TRBJ2-7,TGCGCCAGCAGCCAAGAGTTTGGGGACAGGGGGCTCGAGCAGTACTTC,CASSQEFGDRGLEQYF
NA,TRBV5-1,NA,TRBJ2-2,TGCGCCAGCAGCTTGGGTTCTCCCGACACCGGGGAGCTGTTTTTT,CASSLGSPDTGELFF
once,TRBV27,NA,TRBJ2-1,TGTGCCAGCAGCGCAGGGTCCTTATCCTACAATGAGCAGTTCTTC,CASSAGSLSYNEQFF
NA,TRBV19,NA,TRBJ2-1,TGTGCCAGTACAACAGACACCACCTACAATGAGCAGTTCTTC,CASTTDTTYNEQFF
NA,TRBV19,NA,TRBJ1-1,TGTGCCAGTAGTCCGCGGGGGGGCGGAATGAACACTGAAGCTTTCTTT,CASSPRGGGMNTEAFF
NA,TRBV18,NA,TRBJ2-1,TGTGCCAGCTCACCACCCGGGGGAAGCTCCTACAATGAGCAGTTCTTC,CASSPPGGSSYNEQFF